The rows below give T cell receptor beta chains drawn from one sample of a study of blood T cell dynamics during melanoma immunotherapy. TCRdb keeps only in-frame clones here, not all; method: immunoSEQ multiplex PCR. The sample yields 16,000 or so clones, approximately 89% seen once. This material consisted of blood, taken from a patient treated with checkpoint blockade. Source of these receptors: a human donor with melanoma. CDR3s include the opening cysteine and the closing phenylalanine or tryptophan. The order of the fields is CDR3 DNA, CDR3 protein, clone size, J gene, D gene, V gene. A D gene is named only where the DNA matches it firmly. Some rows mark clone size as missing; the rest say once, few, many or name a class of expanded clone.

TGTGCCAGCAGTGTAATGGGTTCAAGTGACCCTGAAGCTTTCTTT	CASSVMGSSDPEAFF	NA	TRBJ1-1	NA	TRBV28
TGCGCCAGCAGCCCGGAGACAGGGCACAATCAGCCCCAGCATTTT	CASSPETGHNQPQHF	NA	TRBJ1-5	TRBD1	TRBV5-1
TGTGCCAGCTCCTCCGGGACAGGGTACGAGCAGTACTTC	CASSSGTGYEQYF	NA	TRBJ2-7	TRBD1	TRBV18
TGTGCCTCGGACAGGGGACTCACAGATACGCAGTATTTT	CASDRGLTDTQYF	NA	TRBJ2-3	TRBD1	TRBV30
TGCAGCGTTGATCCGCCAGGGCTAGCGGGATTGGAGACCCAGTACTTC	CSVDPPGLAGLETQYF	NA	TRBJ2-5	TRBD2	TRBV29-1
TGTGCCAGCAGTGTCCTGGGGCAGGACTATGGCTACACCTTC	CASSVLGQDYGYTF	few	TRBJ1-2	NA	TRBV2
TGCGCCAGCAGCCAAGGGGTCACAGGGCCCAACTATGGCTACACCTTC	CASSQGVTGPNYGYTF	few	TRBJ1-2	NA	TRBV4-1
TGTGCCTGGAGTCCCGACAGTTACGAGCAGTACTTC	CAWSPDSYEQYF	NA	TRBJ2-7	NA	TRBV30
TGTGCCAGCTCACCATCCATTAACACTGAAGCTTTCTTT	CASSPSINTEAFF	NA	TRBJ1-1	NA	TRBV18
TGTGCCAGCAGTCAAACAGGGGCGGGAGGGGCCAACGTCCTGACTTTC	CASSQTGAGGANVLTF	NA	TRBJ2-6	NA	TRBV7-9
TGTGCCAGCAGCCCCCTAGCGGGGAGCTACGAGCAGTACTTC	CASSPLAGSYEQYF	once	TRBJ2-7	TRBD2	TRBV9
TGCGCCAGCAGCTTGGGACTAGAGGCAGATACGCAGTATTTT	CASSLGLEADTQYF	NA	TRBJ2-3	NA	TRBV5-1
TGTGCCAGTAGTGCGGGCGGGAGCCGTACAGATACGCAGTATTTT	CASSAGGSRTDTQYF	NA	TRBJ2-3	TRBD2	TRBV19